This entry lists 32 T cell receptor beta chains sequenced from one sample in a study of shared clonotypes between healthy human individuals. Sequenced by immunoSEQ multiplex PCR; TCRdb stores in-frame clones only, minus some. The repertoire holds more than 550,000 clones, with approximately 77% as singletons. Sequencing was done on a sample of memory CD4+ T cells sorted from blood. Subset denoted: CD45RA-negative fraction. These receptors all come from a woman aged 30 to 39 in good health.

The V call is TRBV28, the J call TRBJ2-7; a weak D match, TRBD1 (5 bases). This CDR3 is 20 amino acids long. V lost 5 bases and J lost 2, with 31 bases in between. Looked up from germline, CDR1 is MDHEN and CDR2 is SYDVKM. CDR3 nucleotides: TGTGCCAGCAGTCCCTCTTATGTGGCAGGGCGGCCCCACCGGACCTACGAGCAGTACTTC. Translated: CASSPSYVAGRPHRTYEQYF.

The chain recombines TRBV2 with TRBJ1-5, with 7 bases aligning to TRBD1. Germline CDR1 reads SNHLY; CDR2 reads FYNNEI. CDR3 size: 14 residues. The J segment lost 7 bases and the V segment lost 4 bases, leaving 7 bases of the junction unmatched. CDR3 coding DNA: TGTGCCAGCAGTGGCCGGGACAGTATGCAGCCCCAGCATTTT. Translated: CASSGRDSMQPQHF. Drawing the rest from reference TRBV2 and TRBJ1-5, the complete variable domain is EPEVTQTPSHQVTQMGQEVILRCVPISNHLYFYWYRQILGQKVEFLVSFYNNEISEKSEIFDDQFSVERPDGSNFTLKIRSTKLEDSAMYFCASSGRDSMQPQHFGDGTRLSIL.

The V and J genes are TRBV2 and TRBJ1-2; no reliable D call. V shed 6 bases and J shed 3 bases, with 11 bases lying between them. Germline V gene sequence: CDR1 SNHLY, CDR2 FYNNEI. This CDR3 has 13 amino acids. In DNA form, the CDR3 reads TGTGCCAGCAGACAAGACTTGGACTATGGCTACACCTTC. Translated, it gives CASRQDLDYGYTF.

This clone was counted a few times. The rearrangement links TRBV5-4 to TRBJ2-3, with D tentatively TRBD2 (6 bases). The CDR3 covers 15 residues. Deletions cut 4 bases from V and 4 bases from J, with 16 bases between. Germline loops: CDR1 SGHNT, CDR2 YYREEE (reference sequence). In DNA form, the CDR3 reads TGTGCCAGCAGCCACGGGAGCCAGGGACCAGATACGCAGTATTTT. Translating gives CASSHGSQGPDTQYF.

The chain recombines TRBV10-3 with TRBJ1-1; maybe TRBD1 (5 bases). From germline, CDR1 is ENHRY and CDR2 SYGVKD. The CDR3 has 13 amino acids. V dropped 6 bases and J dropped 1 base, with 9 bases sitting between them. The CDR3 reads CAISLTENTEAFF. The CDR3, as DNA: TGTGCCATCAGCCTGACAGAGAACACTGAAGCTTTCTTT.

This chain links TRBV7-9 with TRBJ2-7; 7 bases agree with TRBD2. There are 13 residues in the CDR3. Germline CDR1 is SEHNR and CDR2 is FQNEAQ (reference sequence). V was clipped by 7 bases and J by 4 bases; unmatched bases: 7. The CDR3 sequence: CASKLGGLYEQYF. The CDR3 DNA reads as TGTGCCAGCAAACTGGGGGGGTTGTACGAGCAGTACTTC.

There are a few counts of this clone. V usage is TRBV6-1 and J usage is TRBJ1-5, with a possible D match to TRBD1 (6 bases). Germline loops: CDR1 MNHNS, CDR2 SASEGT. The germline V and J ends were trimmed by 6 bases and 0 bases, with 12 bases remaining between them. The CDR3 runs 15 residues. In DNA form, the CDR3 reads TGTGCCAGCAGGGGGGCGGGACATAGCAATCAGCCCCAGCATTTT. Encoded protein: CASRGAGHSNQPQHF.

The chain carries TRBV7-3 and TRBJ2-2; TRBD1 matches at 7 bases. The germline CDR1 and CDR2 sequences are SGHTA and FQGTGA. The CDR3 has 15 residues. The J segment lost 6 bases and the V segment lost 5 bases, leaving 9 bases of the junction unmatched. The CDR3 region is CASSARQGWAGELFF. DNA of the CDR3: TGTGCCAGCAGCGCAAGACAGGGATGGGCCGGGGAGCTGTTTTTT.

V usage is TRBV2 and J usage is TRBJ2-7, with 12 bases that match TRBD2. CDR1 SNHLY and CDR2 FYNNEI come from the germline V gene. V was pared by 6 bases and J by 4 bases, with 4 bases of the junction left unmatched. This CDR3 has 14 amino acids. DNA for the CDR3: TGTGCCAGCAGGATGACTAGCGGGAGTTACGAGCAGTACTTC. The encoded protein is CASRMTSGSYEQYF.

V is TRBV7-2 and J is TRBJ2-5; tentatively, D is TRBD2 (7 bases). The end of the DNA is better explained by TRBJ2-7, so the J call may be wrong. This CDR3 is 17 amino acids long. Germline CDR1 is SGHTA and CDR2 is FQGNSA. The CDR3 is CASSLVGAASGEYEQYF. CDR3 nucleotide sequence: TGTGCCAGCAGCTTAGTGGGGGCGGCTAGCGGCGAGTACGAGCAGTACTTC.

The chain combines TRBV6-6 with TRBJ2-7; the match to TRBD2 covers 11 bases. The CDR3 is 14 residues long. From germline, CDR1 is MNHNY and CDR2 SVGAGI (reference sequence). The J segment lost 4 bases and the V segment lost 5 bases, leaving 4 bases of the junction unmatched. CDR3 nucleotides: TGTGCCAGCAGTCCAACTAGCGGGGGTTACGAGCAGTACTTC. Its translation is CASSPTSGGYEQYF.

This clone has at least ten counts. J is TRBJ2-7 and V is TRBV29-1; D is uncertain. CDR3 length equals 13 residues. Deletions cut 6 bases from V and 2 bases from J, with 14 bases between. CDR1 SQVTM and CDR2 ANQGSEA come from the germline V gene. CDR3 residues: CSVQTDQTYEQYF. The CDR3 nucleotides read TGCAGCGTACAAACGGATCAAACCTACGAGCAGTACTTC.

The chain combines TRBV2 with TRBJ1-1; D is possibly TRBD1 (6 bases). Germline V CDR1 and CDR2: SNHLY, FYNNEI. V dropped 6 bases and J dropped 6 bases, with 20 bases sitting between them. There are 15 residues in the CDR3. CDR3: CASRRDIRDVPEAFF. In DNA form, the CDR3 reads TGTGCCAGCAGGCGGGACATCCGCGATGTCCCTGAAGCTTTCTTT.

The rearrangement uses TRBV4-2 and TRBJ1-2, with unresolved D. This CDR3 is 15 amino acids long. V was shortened by 4 bases and J by 2 bases, with 14 bases between the two germline ends. Germline CDR1 reads LGHNA; CDR2 reads YNFKEQ. The CDR3 protein is CASSLVGLGNYGYTF. CDR3 DNA sequence: TGTGCCAGCAGCCTGGTAGGCCTAGGGAACTATGGCTACACCTTC.

This clone was counted at least ten times. CDR3 residues: CASSRFESGQPQHF. As DNA, the CDR3 is TGTGCCAGCAGTAGGTTTGAGTCAGGGCAGCCCCAGCATTTT. V usage is TRBV28 and J usage is TRBJ1-5; possibly TRBD1 for D (5 bases). Trimming stripped 5 bases from V and 7 bases from J, with 15 bases between. The CDR3 is made up of 14 amino acids. CDR1 MDHEN and CDR2 SYDVKM come from the germline V gene.

This sequence joins TRBV5-1 and TRBJ2-1, with a tentative D call TRBD1 (5 bases). The germline CDR1 and CDR2 sequences are SGHRS and YFSETQ. V was cut by 0 bases and J by 8 bases, with 15 bases left in between. The CDR3 sequence is 15 residues long. In DNA, the CDR3 is TGCGCCAGCAGCTTGGCTGCCCCCGGCAGGGATGAGCAGTTCTTC. Protein product: CASSLAAPGRDEQFF.

The chain has TRBV15 and TRBJ1-4; D gene ambiguous. Germline V lookup: CDR1 LNHNV, CDR2 YYDKDF (reference sequence). CDR3 length: 14 residues. Trimming stripped 0 bases from V and 7 bases from J, with 9 bases between. The CDR3 protein is CATSRDVGAEKLFF. The CDR3, as DNA: TGTGCCACCAGCAGAGATGTCGGCGCTGAAAAACTGTTTTTT.

The gene calls are TRBV27 and TRBJ2-7; tentatively, D is TRBD2 (5 bases). The CDR3 has 14 amino acids. V lost 4 bases, J lost 5 bases, and 15 bases lay in between. From germline, CDR1 is MNHEY and CDR2 SMNVEV (reference sequence). In nucleotides, the CDR3 is TGTGCCAGCAGTTCCGTAGGGTTTAGCGACGAGCAGTACTTC. Translated: CASSSVGFSDEQYF.

This rearrangement joins TRBV2 to TRBJ2-1; D perhaps matches TRBD2 (5 bases). Germline CDR1 reads SNHLY; CDR2 reads FYNNEI. The length of the CDR3 is 15 residues. V gave up 0 bases and J gave up 2 bases, with 8 bases separating them. In DNA, the CDR3 is TGTGCCAGCAGTGAAGCGGGAGTGGCCTACAATGAGCAGTTCTTC. It specifies CASSEAGVAYNEQFF.

The gene calls are TRBV18 and TRBJ2-1, with unresolved D. V lost 6 bases and J 7 bases, leaving 13 bases between the germline ends. Germline-derived CDR1 and CDR2 are KGHSH and LQKENI. This CDR3 has 13 residues. The CDR3 DNA reads TGTGCCAGCTCCGAGGAGAGAAGAAATGAGCAGTTCTTC. This encodes CASSEERRNEQFF.

V and J are TRBV18 and TRBJ2-1, with D possibly TRBD1 on 7 matching bases. Trimming took 4 bases from V and 5 from J, leaving 9 bases between them. Germline values: CDR1 KGHSH, CDR2 LQKENI. The CDR3 has 13 amino acids. DNA for the CDR3: TGTGCCAGCTCACGCGGGACAGACAATGAGCAGTTCTTC. Protein: CASSRGTDNEQFF. Based on the CDR3 plus reference TRBV18 and TRBJ2-1, the full variable domain is NAGVMQNPRHLVRRRGQEARLRCSPMKGHSHVYWYRQLPEEGLKFMVYLQKENIIDESGMPKERFSAEFPKEGPSILRIQQVVRGDSAAYFCASSRGTDNEQFFGPGTRLTVL.

V usage is TRBV5-1 and J usage is TRBJ2-3, with D unresolved. This CDR3 spans 12 amino acids. Trimming pared 3 bases from V and 4 bases from J, leaving 6 bases between. In germline, CDR1 is SGHRS, CDR2 YFSETQ. The DNA of the CDR3 is TGCGCCAGCAGCTCTCAGGCAGATACGCAGTATTTT. Its translation is CASSSQADTQYF.

This clone was observed a few times. The J gene is TRBJ2-7, the V gene TRBV6-5, with 10 bases lining up with TRBD2. This CDR3 has 16 amino acids. Germline V gene lookup returns CDR1 MNHEY and CDR2 SVGAGI. J was trimmed by 2 bases and V by 4 bases; bases with no gene match: 8. The CDR3 DNA sequence: TGTGCCAGCAGTTCACAGCGGACTAGCGGAACCTACGAGCAGTACTTC. It translates to CASSSQRTSGTYEQYF.

The CDR3 DNA sequence: TGTGCCAGCAGAAAAGGCGGGGGTTTGAACACTGAAGCTTTCTTT. This gives the protein CASRKGGGLNTEAFF. This sequence joins TRBV7-2 and TRBJ1-1; TRBD1 is a possible D gene (5 bases). This CDR3 spans 15 amino acids. CDR1 is SGHTA, CDR2 FQGNSA, per germline. Trimming removed 6 bases at V and 0 bases at J, with 14 bases between.

This clone was detected only a few times. V usage is TRBV28 and J usage is TRBJ1-2; 9 positions agree with TRBD1. V shed 4 bases, J shed 7 bases, and the junction held 7 bases outside the gene matches. The CDR3 spans 14 residues. Germline V gene lookup returns CDR1 MDHEN and CDR2 SYDVKM. CDR3 region: CASSSRDRVGGYTF. CDR3 sequence (DNA): TGTGCCAGCAGTTCCCGGGACAGGGTGGGTGGCTACACCTTC.

On this clone: The same CDR3 also results from other DNA sequences found in this sample. The gene calls are TRBV10-2 and TRBJ2-2; D remains ambiguous. The CDR3 length is 12 residues. Germline V gene sequence: CDR1 WSHSY, CDR2 SAAADI. V shed 7 bases and J shed 4 bases, with 7 bases lying between them. Written as DNA, the CDR3 is TGCGCCAGCACCCGGGCCACCGGGGAGCTGTTTTTT. Its translation is CASTRATGELFF.

Remarks on this clone: At the DNA level, this CDR3 is encoded by other sequences in the same sample as well. The rearrangement joins TRBV7-8 to TRBJ2-6, with a tentative D call TRBD1 (6 bases). Germline CDR1 and CDR2: SGHVS and FQNEAQ. Between the trimmed V and J ends, which lost 0 bases and 0 bases, there was a span of 6 bases. The CDR3 spans 16 residues. For the CDR3, the DNA is TGTGCCAGCAGCTTAGCAGGGGGCTCTGGGGCCAACGTCCTGACTTTC. Encoded protein: CASSLAGGSGANVLTF.

A few counts support this clone. The V and J genes are TRBV6-5 and TRBJ2-5, with D tentatively TRBD2 (6 bases). The CDR3 consists of 14 residues. Germline CDR1 reads MNHEY; CDR2 reads SVGAGI. Trimming stripped 8 bases from V and 7 bases from J, with 20 bases between. The CDR3 DNA reads as TGTGCCAGCCTGCCTTCCGGGTTGGGAGGGACCCAGTACTTC. This codes for CASLPSGLGGTQYF.

The chain carries TRBV28 and TRBJ2-7, with 7 bases lining up with TRBD1. The CDR3 sequence is 16 residues long. The V and J ends lost 3 bases and 0 bases, in that order; junction bases with no gene match: 8. The germline V gene has CDR1 MDHEN and CDR2 SYDVKM. In nucleotides, the CDR3 is TGTGCCAGCAGTTTGGGTGGATGGGACAGCTCCTACGAGCAGTACTTC. Translating gives CASSLGGWDSSYEQYF.

Regarding this clone: A much larger clone differs from this one at a single base, so this may be a read error. CDR3 residues: CASSIDRGYGYTF. CDR3 bases: TGTGCCAGTAGTATTGACAGGGGCTATGGCTACACCTTC. The chain joins TRBV19 to TRBJ1-2; the match to TRBD1 covers 8 bases. The CDR3 runs to 13 residues. The V gene's germline CDR1 is LNHDA and CDR2 SQIVND (reference sequence). Unmatched junction bases numbered 1, after V lost 3 bases and J lost 4 bases.

V and J are TRBV19 and TRBJ2-3, with D perhaps matching TRBD1 or TRBD2 (5 bases each). This CDR3 spans 16 amino acids. V lost 5 bases, J lost 3 bases, and 18 bases lay in between. Germline CDR1 and CDR2: LNHDA and SQIVND (reference sequence). This CDR3 reads CASSRGDLGGTDTQYF. The CDR3 nucleotides read TGTGCCAGTAGTCGAGGGGACCTCGGCGGTACAGATACGCAGTATTTT.

The genes are TRBV11-2 and TRBJ2-5, with 8 bases that match TRBD2. J was trimmed by 1 base and V by 5 bases; bases with no gene match: 6. CDR1 is SGHAT, CDR2 FQNNGV, per germline. The CDR3 has 15 residues. In nucleotides, the CDR3 is TGTGCCAGCAGCCCCCGAGCGGGAGCCCAAGAGACCCAGTACTTC. Its translation: CASSPRAGAQETQYF.